The entry that follows covers one T cell receptor (beta chain) sequence. There is no known antigen for this receptor. It has no much larger one-base neighbor in the sample; base qualities were not kept. This specimen comes from a study of blood T cell repertoires in COVID-19 (TCRdb year 2020). As for the study more broadly: Samples from collaborators originated in the United States, Italy and Spain and spanned both the acute and convalescent phases of COVID-19. The material from the prospective study consisted of cDNA or gDNA derived from T cells, B-cell-depleted T cells, or PBMCs. The dataset comprised deeply sampled blood TCRbeta repertoires from subjects exposed to, actively infected with, or recovered from COVID-19. The repertoires were made available in a free public database intended to serve as a resource for research on the immune response to SARS-CoV-2. The samples were drawn from the first 160 participants of the ongoing ImmuneRACE study and from some 1,300 subjects provided by 6 global collaborators. The sample metadata nearly always contained a de-identified subject ID, COVID-19 status, age in years and sex. Where HLA class I and class II types were available, the types were taken from metadata supplied by the sample provider, not from assay-based typing. Results the study describes overall, beyond this receptor: Clinical and demographic metadata were provided uncurated, with the amount varying by source and participant.

TCRbeta CDR3 regions were amplified from genomic DNA using the immunoSEQ Assay, a bias-controlled multiplex PCR. Regarding the original processing steps: The number of nucleated cells in each sample was estimated from the amplification of reference gene primers within the assay. To quantify the absolute abundance of each unique TCRbeta CDR3 rearrangement, sequence reads were collapsed and filtered. For each sample, productive Simpson clonality was calculated as the square root of Simpson's diversity index across productive rearrangements. TCRdb mirrors the immuneACCESS table, restricted to in-frame sequences. Some clones are absent from its copies; in checked studies, under half trace to an unresolved V gene, and the reason for the others is unknown. V and J calls plus clone size are reproduced from that table; the DNA served to infer D and trimming. The sample yields about 150,000 clones; about four fifths were counted once. Of the sample, less than 2.5% is held by the ten largest clones.

Whole blood was collected in K2EDTA tubes by collaborating institutions according to the institutions' own protocols. For TCRbeta analysis, collaborators shipped samples in one of three forms: frozen whole blood, isolated PBMCs, or DNA extracted from either of those sample types. The junction carries 21 bases between V and J, which are trimmed by 2 bases and 5 bases respectively. Spanning cysteine to phenylalanine, the CDR3 consists of 17 amino acids. Only CDR3 DNA remains: 51 bases, in frame from the first base. Sequences were obtained from peripheral blood. The chain is encoded by TRBV23-1 joined to TRBJ2-5; the D gene is perhaps TRBD2, from 7 matching bases. TRBV23-1 is classed as an ORF, of uncertain function. This TCR was sampled from an older man with acute or convalescent COVID-19. CDR3 loop: CASSQPRGGGSRETQYF. The DNA reads TGCGCCAGCAGTCAACCCCGTGGGGGCGGGAGCAGGGAGACCCAGTACTTC.